The next 11 T cell receptor beta chains were all read from a single sample in a study of blood T cells in healthy people across ages. Sample-barcoded 5' priming and a J-beta primer mix drove a second PCR of roughly 7 to 11 cycles. TCRdb reprocessed the 5' RACE reads with MiXCR, giving one entry per CDR3 protein. The table lists 1.5 million to 2 million distinct CDR3 sequences, 28% of them singletons. The specimen was blood. These receptors were taken from a young woman in good health.

This chain links TRBV12-3 or TRBV12-4 with TRBJ2-2; 10 bases agree with TRBD2. The CDR3 spans 16 residues. Trimming took 3 bases from V and 4 from J; bases not matched to a gene: 5. CDR3 region: CASSFTAGGVTGELFF. The CDR3 region has the DNA TGTGCCAGCAGTTTTACAGCGGGAGGGGTCACCGGGGAGCTGTTTTTT.

This clonotype was seen repeatedly, ten times or more. This rearrangement joins TRBV7-9 to TRBJ2-7, with 11 positions matching TRBD2. CDR3 length: 16 residues. From germline, CDR1 is SEHNR and CDR2 FQNEAQ (reference sequence). Trimming cost V 4 bases and J 1 base; bases outside gene matches: 6. CDR3 DNA: TGTGCCAGCAGCTCAACAGGGACTAGCGGATCCTACGAGCAGTACTTC. Translated: CASSSTGTSGSYEQYF.

The chain couples TRBV6-5 to TRBJ2-3; 7 bases are shared with TRBD2. V shed 7 bases, J shed 0 bases, and the junction held 4 bases outside the gene matches. Germline lookup yields CDR1 MNHEY and CDR2 SVGAGI. This CDR3 is 14 amino acids long. CDR3 sequence (DNA): TGTGCCAGCAAGCGGGATTTTAGCACAGATACGCAGTATTTT. Protein: CASKRDFSTDTQYF.

Only a few counts were recorded for this clonotype. The V call is TRBV28, the J call TRBJ2-7, with D perhaps TRBD1 (5 bases). This CDR3 comprises 12 residues. The V gene's germline CDR1 is MDHEN and CDR2 SYDVKM. Trimming left V 10 bases short and J 5 bases short, with 15 bases between. The CDR3 loop is CAISYRRDEQYF. The CDR3 region has the DNA TGTGCCATCTCATACCGCAGGGACGAGCAGTACTTC.

The chain uses TRBV28 and TRBJ1-2; perhaps TRBD1 as D (6 bases). CDR1 MDHEN and CDR2 SYDVKM come from the germline V gene. This CDR3 spans 14 amino acids. Trimming took off 1 base at V and 4 bases at J, with 10 bases between the two ends. CDR3 nucleotide sequence: TGTGCCAGCAGTTTATTGACAGGCCCCTATGGCTACACCTTC. Protein sequence: CASSLLTGPYGYTF.

The table lists this clonotype with many counts. The V and J genes are TRBV3-1 and TRBJ2-5; no clear D gene. Germline CDR1 is LGHDT and CDR2 is YNNKEL (reference sequence). V shed 6 bases and J shed 5 bases, with 19 bases lying between them. The CDR3 has 15 amino acids. The CDR3 loop reads CASRPRDTLMETQYF. The DNA of the CDR3 is TGTGCCAGCAGACCGAGAGATACCCTCATGGAGACCCAGTACTTC.

V and J are TRBV20-1 and TRBJ1-1; D gene uncertain. Per germline, CDR1 DFQATT and CDR2 SNEGSKA (reference sequence). The CDR3 loop spans 13 amino acids. Between the trimmed V and J ends, which lost 0 bases and 6 bases, there was a span of 11 bases. The CDR3 DNA follows: TGCAGTGCTAGAGATTCAAGGTCGGCTGAAGCTTTCTTT. Translating gives CSARDSRSAEAFF.

Ten or more counts support this clonotype. The chain carries TRBV9 and TRBJ2-1; 10 nucleotides match TRBD2. The CDR3 consists of 17 residues. V was clipped by 4 bases and J by 8 bases; unmatched bases: 15. The germline CDR1 and CDR2 sequences are SGDLS and YYNGEE. CDR3 sequence reads: CASSSRNSLAGIDEQFF. The CDR3 nucleotides are TGTGCCAGCAGCTCCCGGAACTCACTAGCGGGGATCGATGAGCAGTTCTTC.

This clonotype was detected ten times or more. The CDR3 protein is CAISAASFYGYTF. The CDR3 DNA reads as TGTGCCATCAGTGCGGCGTCGTTCTATGGCTACACCTTC. The genes are TRBV10-3 and TRBJ1-2, with unresolved D. The CDR3 is made up of 13 amino acids. V shed 4 bases and J shed 4 bases, with 10 bases lying between them. From germline, CDR1 is ENHRY and CDR2 SYGVKD.

This clonotype was picked up a small number of times. The chain recombines TRBV2 with TRBJ2-5; D may be TRBD1 or TRBD2 (5 bases each). TRBJ2-7 matches the DNA end more closely, so the J call is doubtful. Germline V CDR1 and CDR2: SNHLY, FYNNEI. This CDR3 has 16 residues. The CDR3 nucleotides read TGTGCCAGCAGTCTACCGGTAGGGACGGTCACCTACGAGCAGTACTTC. Translated: CASSLPVGTVTYEQYF.

The sample holds many counts of this clonotype. The chain uses TRBV20-1 and TRBJ2-7; D is possibly TRBD1 or TRBD2 (5 bases each). The CDR3 length is 14 residues. Trimming removed 5 bases at V and 0 bases at J, with 14 bases between. Germline V gene sequence: CDR1 DFQATT, CDR2 SNEGSKA (reference sequence). CDR3 nucleotide sequence: TGCAGTGCTGGGGGTCGACGGCTCTCCTACGAGCAGTACTTC. This sequence encodes CSAGGRRLSYEQYF.